This TCR beta chain was captured in a study of cytomegalovirus exposure and HLA in healthy donors. The overall study: Assignment to the Caucasian-associated ancestry cluster applied to approximately 79% of the approximately 400 genotyped donors.

Germline V CDR1 and CDR2: SNHLY, FYNNEI. This CDR3 is built from 14 residues. V trimming: 7 bases; J trimming: 5 bases; junction bases outside the gene matches: 9. Findings of the study overall: In a later analysis, TCR beta V- and J-gene trimming was associated with a missense DCLRE1C variant. By a later analysis, the bulk of CMV-associated TCR beta chains appeared HLA-restricted.

Many counts were recorded for this clone. Its antigen is currently unknown. Vbeta (60) and Jbeta (13) primers were used in the PCR. Libraries were prepared by immunoSEQ multiplex PCR; TCRdb keeps only in-frame clonotypes and omits some of them. The table shows over 140,000 clones, with approximately 84% occurring only once. The chain links TRBV2 to TRBJ2-5; 8 bases align to TRBD2. Sequences were obtained from PBMCs. This TCR was sampled from a man under 40 in good health and CMV-seropositive. The CDR3 sequence is CASMGREGDETQYF. CDR3 DNA: TGTGCCAGCATGGGACGGGAGGGGGATGAGACCCAGTACTTC.